This TCR beta chain originates from a study of blood T cell repertoires in COVID-19 (dated by TCRdb to 2018 to 2020). In terms of the full investigation: Collaborator samples came from the United States, Italy and Spain and covered acute and convalescent phases of COVID-19. The prospective study material was composed of cDNA or gDNA derived from T cells, B-cell-depleted T cells, or PBMCs. The dataset comprised deeply sampled blood TCRbeta repertoires from subjects exposed to, actively infected with, or recovered from COVID-19. Samples came from the ongoing ImmuneRACE study (first 160 participants) plus 1,254 subjects from 6 global collaborators. A de-identified subject ID, COVID-19 status, age in years and sex were almost always included in the sample metadata. The repertoires were made available in a free public database intended to serve as a resource for research on the immune response to SARS-CoV-2. Where available, HLA class I and class II types were taken from metadata supplied by the sample provider and were not determined by assay-based typing.

What the research found in general, with its limitations: Clinical and demographic metadata were provided uncurated, with the amount varying by source and participant.

Enrolling through a virtual design, the prospective study's participants ranged in age from about 18 to 100 years and lived across approximately 25 United States geographic areas. To assign participants to cohorts, the prospective study relied on clinical history that participants themselves reported in a screening survey and a study questionnaire. Exposed participants were defined as having been in contact with someone with a PCR-confirmed or clinician-diagnosed COVID-19 case within 2 weeks of study entry. In the prospective study, whole blood, serum and a nasopharyngeal or oropharyngeal swab were collected from each participant by mobile phlebotomists. Over a roughly 2-month period, participants in the prospective study had the option of providing additional blood draws and questionnaires. Prospective study blood samples were shipped either frozen or at room temperature before DNA extraction.

On this clone: It lacks a known antigen. Base qualities are not provided; no much larger clone lies one nucleotide away.

TCRbeta CDR3 regions were amplified from genomic DNA using the immunoSEQ Assay, a bias-controlled multiplex PCR. Processing in the source paper ran as follows. The number of nucleated cells in each sample was estimated by amplification of reference gene primers within the assay. To quantify the absolute abundance of each unique TCRbeta CDR3 rearrangement, sequence reads were collapsed and filtered. Productive Simpson clonality was computed per sample as the square root of Simpson's diversity index over productive rearrangements. TCRdb took this table from immuneACCESS and kept in-frame rearrangements with V and J called. Such tables lack part of the clones; where checked against another copy, unresolved V genes explain under half of the gap, and the rest is unexplained. From that table come the V and J calls and clone size; the DNA was used to work out D and trimming. The sample table lists fewer than 250,000 clones, around 90% of them with a count of one. Together, the top ten hold over 12% of the sample.

The CDR3 sequence holds 18 residues, the cysteine and phenylalanine included. Only CDR3 DNA is held: 54 bases, read in frame from base 1. CDR1 and CDR2 are drawn from the germline V gene (reference sequence): GTSNPN, SVGIG. The junction carries 26 bases between V and J, which are trimmed by 3 bases and 4 bases respectively. Sequencing used PBMCs or T cells enriched from blood (not recorded which). The chain employs TRBV30 and TRBJ2-3; possibly the D gene is TRBD2, per 7 matching bases. The sequence derives from a man aged 30-40 years who had been exposed to COVID-19. The sequenced DNA: TGTGCCTGGAGGGAATACCCCCTTGAAAGGGGGGGCGCAGATACGCAGTATTTT. The translation is CAWREYPLERGGADTQYF.